What follows are 28 T cell receptor beta chains derived from one specimen sequenced in a study of regulatory T cells in long-lasting Graves disease. Building of the TCR beta libraries involved iRepertoire HTBI primers and Arm-PCR of CDR3 regions. MiXCR, applied by TCRdb to the multiplex PCR reads, yields one record per CDR3 protein. The sample holds some 600,000 distinct CDR3 sequences, about 16% seen once. Sample time point: newly diagnosed GD, antithyroid drugs for less than 3 months. From RNA extracted from PBMCs, the TCR library was made. The same sample was also used in a study of T cells in Graves' hyperthyroidism and ophthalmopathy.

Material: peripheral blood mononuclear cells (PBMCs), obtained at new diagnosis, from a patient treated with antithyroid drugs. The receptors originated from a man younger than 30 with Graves disease.

For the CDR3, the DNA is TGTGCCAGCAGCTTGTTTCGAGGGCAAACAGGTGGAACTTTGGGCACTGAAGCTTTCTTT. This gives the protein CASSLFRGQTGGTLGTEAFF. The gene calls are TRBV5-6 and TRBJ1-1; D might be TRBD1 (5 bases). Per germline, CDR1 SGHDT and CDR2 YYEEEE. Trimming shortened V by 1 base and J by 4 bases, and 29 bases separated the two germline ends. CDR3 length: 20 amino acids.

This chain connects TRBV12-3 or TRBV12-4 to TRBJ2-1; TRBD2 matches 15 bases. CDR3 length: 19 amino acids. V lost 5 bases, J lost 10 bases, and 18 bases stayed unmatched. The CDR3 reads CASSRAAGTSGRLLDEQFF. CDR3 bases: TGTGCCAGCAGTCGCGCGGCCGGGACTAGCGGGAGGCTCTTAGACGAGCAGTTCTTC.

This clonotype was counted a few times. V and J are TRBV10-3 and TRBJ2-3; D unresolved. CDR1 and CDR2 (germline): ENHRY, SYGVKD. Trimming took off 8 bases at V and 1 base at J, with 7 bases between the two ends. The CDR3 spans 12 residues. For the CDR3, the DNA is TGTGCCATCGGCCGGGGCACAGATACGCAGTATTTT. Protein: CAIGRGTDTQYF.

This clonotype appeared many times. The chain joins TRBV7-9 to TRBJ2-1; D ambiguous. The length of the CDR3 is 16 residues. Germline V gene sequence: CDR1 SEHNR, CDR2 FQNEAQ (reference sequence). Trimming shortened V by 5 bases and J by 1 base, and 15 bases separated the two germline ends. The CDR3 sequence is CASSPGGVGSYNEQFF. DNA for the CDR3: TGTGCCAGCAGCCCCGGTGGGGTAGGGTCCTACAATGAGCAGTTCTTC.

This clonotype showed up many times. The chain uses TRBV12-3 or TRBV12-4 and TRBJ2-3; 11 bases fit TRBD2. V shed 10 bases, J shed 1 base, and the junction held 4 bases outside the gene matches. The CDR3 contains 14 residues. The CDR3 DNA reads TGTGCCAATAGCGGGAGGGCCGGCACAGATACGCAGTATTTT. Its protein product is CANSGRAGTDTQYF.

This clonotype was recorded many times. The rearrangement joins TRBV9 to TRBJ2-7; D possibly corresponds to TRBD1 (6 bases). The CDR3 is 15 amino acids. Germline V gene data show CDR1 as SGDLS and CDR2 as YYNGEE. Trimming removed 3 bases from V and 2 bases from J, with 15 bases in between. The CDR3 region is CASSGGPPSPYEQYF. CDR3 nucleotides: TGTGCCAGCAGCGGGGGGCCCCCGAGCCCCTACGAGCAGTACTTC.

This clonotype has at least ten counts. The V call is TRBV5-1, the J call TRBJ2-3, with D hard to call. Trimming removed 2 bases from V and 1 base from J, with 11 bases in between. The germline CDR1 and CDR2 sequences are SGHRS and YFSETQ. This CDR3 region has 15 residues. CDR3 in DNA: TGCGCCAGCAGCTTTCGGACGGCCCGCACAGATACGCAGTATTTT. This translates into CASSFRTARTDTQYF.

With regard to this clonotype: Given a much more abundant clone one base away, this may be a read error. The chain recombines TRBV5-4 with TRBJ2-3, with 7 bases lining up with TRBD2. V was pared by 4 bases and J by 0 bases, with 5 bases of the junction left unmatched. The CDR3 is made up of 15 amino acids. CDR1 SGHNT and CDR2 YYREEE come from the germline V gene (reference sequence). In DNA, the CDR3 is TGTGCCAGCAGCGACACTAGCGCCAGCACAGATACGCAGTATTTT. As protein: CASSDTSASTDTQYF.

This chain connects TRBV24-1 to TRBJ2-2, with D perhaps TRBD1 (6 bases). CDR1 and CDR2 from the germline V gene are KGHDR and SFDVKD. The CDR3 contains 12 residues. Trimming cost V 8 bases and J 5 bases, with 8 bases left between them. CDR3 sequence: CATIRGTGELFF. For the CDR3, the DNA is TGTGCCACCATCAGGGGTACCGGGGAGCTGTTTTTT.

The chain has TRBV29-1 and TRBJ1-4; 8 nucleotides align to TRBD1. Germline lookup yields CDR1 SQVTM and CDR2 ANQGSEA. V was clipped by 7 bases and J by 0 bases; unmatched bases: 7. CDR3 length equals 15 residues. CDR3 coding DNA: TGCAGCGCTTCCCCAGGGGGCTCAACTAATGAAAAACTGTTTTTT. Encoded protein: CSASPGGSTNEKLFF.

This clonotype was counted ten times or more. The chain combines TRBV28 with TRBJ1-2; D gene unclear. Per germline, CDR1 MDHEN and CDR2 SYDVKM. This CDR3 has 15 amino acids. V was cut by 5 bases and J by 3 bases, with 16 bases left in between. Here the CDR3 DNA reads TGTGCCAGCAGTATGCGGGTCGAAAAGTACTATGGCTACACCTTC. This gives the protein CASSMRVEKYYGYTF.

This clonotype was recorded many times. The V call is TRBV6-9, the J call TRBJ1-2; TRBD1 aligns across 11 bases. V gave up 3 bases and J gave up 8 bases; unmatched junction bases: 11. Germline V gene lookup returns CDR1 MNHGY and CDR2 SVAAGI. The CDR3 contains 16 residues. In nucleotides, the CDR3 is TGTGCCAGCAGTTACGATTGGGACAGGGGGGATTGGGGCTACACCTTC. The encoded protein is CASSYDWDRGDWGYTF.

This clonotype was seen at least ten times. The CDR3 DNA sequence: TGTGCCAGCAGTCAAACGTCGGGTGACAGCAGGAACACTGAAGCTTTCTTT. It translates to CASSQTSGDSRNTEAFF. This chain connects TRBV6-1 to TRBJ1-1, with D perhaps matching TRBD1 (5 bases). This CDR3 is built from 17 residues. Looked up from germline, CDR1 is MNHNS and CDR2 is SASEGT. V gave up 5 bases and J gave up 1 base, with 20 bases separating them.

CDR3 nucleotides: TGCGCCAGCAGAGATGCCGGGGGCCCTTCCGAGACCCAGTACTTC. It is translated as CASRDAGGPSETQYF. J is TRBJ2-5 and V is TRBV5-1, with D perhaps matching TRBD1 or TRBD2 (6 bases each). V dropped 5 bases and J dropped 5 bases, with 19 bases sitting between them. This CDR3 is built from 15 residues. The germline gives CDR1 SGHRS, CDR2 YFSETQ.

This clonotype has a handful of counts. This sequence joins TRBV3-1 and TRBJ1-6, with 8 bases fitting TRBD1. The CDR3 has 16 residues. Germline V CDR1 and CDR2: LGHDT, YNNKEL (reference sequence). V lost 3 bases, J lost 7 bases, and 8 bases stayed unmatched. CDR3 nucleotide sequence: TGTGCCAGCAGCCACCAAGGACAGGGTTGGAATTCACCCCTCCACTTT. Protein: CASSHQGQGWNSPLHF. Using reference TRBV3-1 and TRBJ1-6 for the parts outside the CDR3, the full variable domain is DTAVSQTPKYLVTQMGNDKSIKCEQNLGHDTMYWYKQDSKKFLKIMFSYNNKELIINETVPNRFSPKSPDKAHLNLHINSLELGDSAVYFCASSHQGQGWNSPLHFGNGTRLTVT.

This clonotype has a count of ten or more. The rearrangement joins TRBV15 to TRBJ2-5; D ambiguous. Germline CDR1 LNHNV, CDR2 YYDKDF (reference sequence). V lost 1 base and J 4 bases, leaving 4 bases between the germline ends. The CDR3 spans 12 residues. DNA for the CDR3: TGTGCCACCAGCAGAGTGGGAGAGACCCAGTACTTC. Translating it yields CATSRVGETQYF.

This clonotype was seen ten or more times. The CDR3 is CASSQVNYGGYYTDTQYF. The CDR3 coding sequence is TGTGCCAGCAGCCAAGTGAACTATGGGGGGTACTACACAGATACGCAGTATTTT. The chain employs TRBV3-1 and TRBJ2-3; D may be TRBD2 (6 bases). In germline, CDR1 is LGHDT, CDR2 YNNKEL (reference sequence). Trimming left V 1 base short and J 2 bases short, with 19 bases between. The CDR3 consists of 18 residues.

This clonotype was observed at least ten times. The chain employs TRBV19 and TRBJ2-1, with 7 bases lining up with TRBD2. The CDR3 consists of 15 residues. Looked up from germline, CDR1 is LNHDA and CDR2 is SQIVND (reference sequence). After removal of 9 bases from V and 0 bases from J, the junction contained 8 bases not matched to a gene. This CDR3 reads CASNLGRSSYNEQFF. The DNA of the CDR3 is TGTGCCAGCAACCTCGGGAGGAGCTCCTACAATGAGCAGTTCTTC.

This clonotype came up many times. This rearrangement joins TRBV28 to TRBJ2-2; a weak D match, TRBD2 (7 bases). The germline V gene has CDR1 MDHEN and CDR2 SYDVKM. V gave up 10 bases and J gave up 5 bases, with 14 bases separating them. The CDR3 is 13 amino acids. CDR3 DNA sequence: TGTGCCACCTTGAGGGGGGGGACCGGGGAGCTGTTTTTT. This sequence encodes CATLRGGTGELFF.

The genes are TRBV30 and TRBJ2-3; 10 positions agree with TRBD2. Looked up from germline, CDR1 is GTSNPN and CDR2 is SVGIG (reference sequence). This CDR3 spans 18 amino acids. V was clipped by 0 bases and J by 2 bases; unmatched bases: 11. Here the CDR3 DNA reads TGTGCCTGGAGTGTACTAGGGACTAGCGTGACATCCACAGATACGCAGTATTTT. Translated, it gives CAWSVLGTSVTSTDTQYF.

This clonotype was observed at least ten times. This chain links TRBV3-1 with TRBJ1-1, with no clear D. This CDR3 has 12 residues. CDR1 is LGHDT and CDR2 is YNNKEL in the germline V gene (reference sequence). Deletions cut 0 bases from V and 7 bases from J, with 6 bases between. In nucleotides, the CDR3 is TGTGCCAGCAGCCAAGATCGGAGTGAAGCTTTCTTT. Encoded protein: CASSQDRSEAFF.

The V and J genes are TRBV7-3 and TRBJ2-2, with 10 nucleotides matching TRBD2. CDR1 SGHTA and CDR2 FQGTGA come from the germline V gene. The CDR3 runs to 18 residues. With 0 bases clipped from V and 5 bases from J, the junction kept 9 bases outside the gene matches. CDR3 protein: CASSLTASGRAKTGELFF. CDR3 bases: TGTGCCAGCAGCTTAACAGCGAGCGGGAGGGCCAAAACCGGGGAGCTGTTTTTT.

J is TRBJ2-1 and V is TRBV29-1; 9 nucleotides align to TRBD2. Trimming removed 1 base from V and 11 bases from J; junction bases left unmatched: 15. The CDR3 is 16 residues long. Germline V gene sequence: CDR1 SQVTM, CDR2 ANQGSEA. In DNA, the CDR3 is TGCAGCGTTGAAGGGACTAGCGAGTCTACAATGATTCAGCAGTTCTTC. Translating gives CSVEGTSESTMIQQFF.

As for this clonotype: This clone may be a read error of a much larger clone one base away. The gene calls are TRBV15 and TRBJ2-7; the D gene is possibly TRBD2 (6 bases). Germline V gene sequence: CDR1 LNHNV, CDR2 YYDKDF (reference sequence). V lost 3 bases and J 6 bases, leaving 24 bases between the germline ends. This CDR3 has 17 amino acids. The CDR3 DNA reads TGTGCCACCAGCAGGTTACCGGTAGGAGGGAGCGCCTGCGAGCAGTACTTC. Its translation: CATSRLPVGGSACEQYF. Filled out from reference TRBV15 and TRBJ2-7, the complete variable domain reads DAMVIQNPRYQVTQFGKPVTLSCSQTLNHNVMYWYQQKSSQAPKLLFHYYDKDFNNEADTPDNFQSRRPNTSFCFLDIRSPGLGDTAMYLCATSRLPVGGSACEQYFGPGTRLTVT.

This rearrangement joins TRBV10-2 to TRBJ2-4, with TRBD2 matching 10 bases. The CDR3 has 15 amino acids. The germline V gene has CDR1 WSHSY and CDR2 SAAADI. V trimming: 4 bases; J trimming: 2 bases; junction bases outside the gene matches: 2. CDR3 residues: CASSVSGRTKNIQYF. The CDR3, as DNA: TGCGCCAGCAGTGTTAGCGGGAGGACCAAAAACATTCAGTACTTC.

The sample holds a few counts of this clonotype. The chain has TRBV6-2 or TRBV6-3 and TRBJ2-7; D unclear. The CDR3 spans 12 residues. V was clipped by 7 bases and J by 0 bases, with 7 bases between them. Germline loops: CDR1 MNHEY, CDR2 SVGEGT. The CDR3 sequence: CASTPASYEQYF. The CDR3 DNA follows: TGTGCCAGCACCCCCGCCTCCTACGAGCAGTACTTC.

This clonotype was counted ten times or more. This chain joins TRBV27 and TRBJ2-7; 9 nucleotides agree with TRBD2. The V gene's germline CDR1 is MNHEY and CDR2 SMNVEV (reference sequence). V trimming: 3 bases; J trimming: 4 bases; junction bases outside the gene matches: 4. This CDR3 is 14 amino acids long. The DNA for the CDR3 is TGTGCCAGCAGTTTTAGCGGGAGCATTTACGAGCAGTACTTC. Amino acid sequence: CASSFSGSIYEQYF.

This clonotype was seen more than once but under ten times. The V call is TRBV4-1, the J call TRBJ1-5; TRBD1 agrees at 9 bases. Per germline, CDR1 MGHRA and CDR2 YSYEKL. This CDR3 contains 21 residues. J was trimmed by 1 base and V by 4 bases; bases with no gene match: 20. The CDR3 nucleotides are TGCGCCAGCAGCCGGGTCCCGGGACAGGGACTGAGAGTAATGAGCAATCAGCCCCAGCATTTT. Residues: CASSRVPGQGLRVMSNQPQHF.